Shown below are 25 T cell receptor beta chains from a single sample sequenced in a study of blood T cell repertoires in COVID-19. The table came from immunoSEQ multiplex PCR; TCRdb's copy has only in-frame clones and leaves some out. The sample has around 22,000 clones; approximately 87% are singletons. The sample taken for sequencing was peripheral blood. These receptors were collected from a human donor with active COVID-19. The donor label of this sample is uncertain.

The chain joins TRBV25-1 to TRBJ2-5, with D perhaps TRBD1 (5 bases). CDR3 length: 15 amino acids. Germline-derived CDR1 and CDR2 are MGHDK and SYGVNS. The V end lost 7 bases, the J end lost 3 bases, and 18 bases lay between the germline ends. CDR3 coding DNA: TGTGCCAGCAATCAGGGCATTCTGACCAAAGAGACCCAGTACTTC. Protein product: CASNQGILTKETQYF.

This clone showed up just once. As DNA, the CDR3 is TGTGCCAGCAGCTTATTGACCAGCGGGGGCTACAATGAGCAGTTCTTC. This translates into CASSLLTSGGYNEQFF. The gene calls are TRBV11-3 and TRBJ2-1, with 8 bases identical to TRBD2. The CDR3 loop spans 16 amino acids. Germline CDR1 SGHNT, CDR2 YENEEA. Trimming removed 2 bases from V and 3 bases from J; junction bases left unmatched: 6.

This clone was detected only once. The chain has TRBV4-1 and TRBJ2-3; 8 bases are a match to TRBD1. Germline lookup yields CDR1 MGHRA and CDR2 YSYEKL. V trimming: 1 base; J trimming: 4 bases; junction bases outside the gene matches: 10. CDR3 length: 17 amino acids. The CDR3 DNA reads TGCGCCAGCAGCCAAGTGGCCGGACAGGGCCCCCCAGATACGCAGTATTTT. Translated: CASSQVAGQGPPDTQYF.

V and J are TRBV7-2 and TRBJ2-7; tentative D call: TRBD1 (5 bases). V lost 1 base and J 4 bases, leaving 8 bases between the germline ends. CDR1 SGHTA and CDR2 FQGNSA come from the germline V gene. The CDR3 covers 13 residues. The CDR3 bases are TGTGCCAGCAGCTTAGGGGGCTTATACGAGCAGTACTTC. Translation gives CASSLGGLYEQYF.

The chain employs TRBV7-2 and TRBJ1-5; 9 nucleotides line up with TRBD1. Germline values: CDR1 SGHTA, CDR2 FQGNSA. The CDR3 covers 15 residues. With V trimmed by 1 base and J by 5 bases, 3 bases remained unmatched. The CDR3 bases are TGTGCCAGCAGCTTAGGGACAGGGGAGGATCAGCCCCAGCATTTT. Translation: CASSLGTGEDQPQHF. Using reference TRBV7-2 and TRBJ1-5 for the parts outside the CDR3, the full variable domain is GAGVSQSPSNKVTEKGKDVELRCDPISGHTALYWYRQSLGQGLEFLIYFQGNSAPDKSGLPSDRFSAERTGGSVSTLTIQRTQQEDSAVYLCASSLGTGEDQPQHFGDGTRLSIL.

The chain employs TRBV9 and TRBJ2-7, with TRBD1 as a possible D gene (6 bases). CDR1 is SGDLS, CDR2 YYNGEE, per germline. V was clipped by 4 bases and J by 1 base, with 9 bases between them. The CDR3 covers 13 residues. CDR3 in amino acids: CASSPGQSYEQYF. The CDR3 region has the DNA TGTGCCAGCAGCCCAGGACAGTCCTACGAGCAGTACTTC. The full variable domain, rest sourced from reference TRBV9 and TRBJ2-7, is DSGVTQTPKHLITATGQRVTLRCSPRSGDLSVYWYQQSLDQGLQFLIQYYNGEERAKGNILERFSAQQFPDLHSELNLSSLELGDSALYFCASSPGQSYEQYFGPGTRLTVT.

DNA of the CDR3: TGTGCCAGCAGCCAAAGGAGAAGGGGCAGCAATCAGCCCCAGCATTTT. It codes for CASSQRRRGSNQPQHF. V is TRBV16 and J is TRBJ1-5, with TRBD1 as a possible D gene (5 bases). V lost 2 bases, J lost 1 base, and 12 bases lay in between. The CDR3 covers 16 residues. Looked up from germline, CDR1 is KGHSY and CDR2 is FQNENV. The full variable domain, rest sourced from reference TRBV16 and TRBJ1-5, is GEEVAQTPKHLVRGEGQKAKLYCAPIKGHSYVFWYQQVLKNEFKFLISFQNENVFDETGMPKERFSAKCLPNSPCSLEIQATKLEDSAVYFCASSQRRRGSNQPQHFGDGTRLSIL.

The chain employs TRBV4-3 and TRBJ1-3; D unresolved. V was trimmed by 0 bases and J by 0 bases, leaving 15 bases between them. The CDR3 length is 18 residues. Germline values: CDR1 LGHNA, CDR2 YSLEER. This chain's CDR3 is CASSQDRAGSPSGNTIYF. The CDR3 DNA follows: TGCGCCAGCAGCCAAGACCGGGCGGGGTCCCCCTCTGGAAACACCATATATTTT.

The chain links TRBV4-1 to TRBJ1-2; weak D call: TRBD1 (6 bases). Germline CDR1 and CDR2: MGHRA and YSYEKL. Trimming stripped 1 base from V and 4 bases from J, with 28 bases between. The CDR3 covers 20 residues. The CDR3 nucleotides read TGCGCCAGCAGCCAAGTAGGGAGCGGGGGGCGCTTTTTGAAGGGCTATGGCTACACCTTC. Protein sequence: CASSQVGSGGRFLKGYGYTF.

The rearrangement uses TRBV18 and TRBJ1-1; 9 nucleotides align to TRBD1. The CDR3 contains 14 residues. Germline V gene lookup returns CDR1 KGHSH and CDR2 LQKENI. After removal of 3 bases from V and 4 bases from J, the junction contained 3 bases not matched to a gene. The CDR3 DNA is TGTGCCAGCTCACCGGGACAGGGCGGCACTGAAGCTTTCTTT. It is translated as CASSPGQGGTEAFF.

The V and J genes are TRBV4-1 and TRBJ1-3, with a tentative D call TRBD1 (6 bases). Germline V lookup: CDR1 MGHRA, CDR2 YSYEKL. The CDR3 spans 15 residues. Trimming stripped 3 bases from V and 3 bases from J, with 12 bases between. The CDR3 reads CASSQGAYFGNTIYF. As DNA, the CDR3 is TGCGCCAGCAGCCAGGGGGCTTATTTTGGAAACACCATATATTTT.

This clone was detected only once. CDR3 coding DNA: TGTGCCACCAGTGATTTACTGTCCAAACAGGGGGCCTACAATGAGCAGTTCTTC. Protein product: CATSDLLSKQGAYNEQFF. The chain is built from TRBV24-1 and TRBJ2-1; 8 nucleotides agree with TRBD1. V lost 1 base, J lost 2 bases, and 9 bases stayed unmatched. Germline V lookup: CDR1 KGHDR, CDR2 SFDVKD. The CDR3 loop spans 18 amino acids.

The chain is built from TRBV6-5 and TRBJ2-7; 7 nucleotides agree with TRBD1. The germline gives CDR1 MNHEY, CDR2 SVGAGI. Germline trimming cut 8 bases from V and 0 bases from J; bases unmatched to any gene: 10. The CDR3 runs to 15 residues. CDR3 region: CASQITTGPSYEQYF. The CDR3 DNA is TGTGCCAGCCAAATAACGACAGGGCCCTCCTACGAGCAGTACTTC.

The chain uses TRBV5-6 and TRBJ1-2, with 7 nucleotides matching TRBD1. Germline lookup yields CDR1 SGHDT and CDR2 YYEEEE. This CDR3 comprises 16 residues. V shed 1 base and J 5 bases; nucleotides not matched to a gene: 11. The DNA for the CDR3 is TGTGCCAGCAGCTTGTCCCCCCACAGGGGTTGGTATGGCTACACCTTC. Translated, it gives CASSLSPHRGWYGYTF.

The chain carries TRBV7-9 and TRBJ2-7; D is perhaps TRBD2 (5 bases). The CDR3 sequence is 17 residues long. The germline V gene has CDR1 SEHNR and CDR2 FQNEAQ (reference sequence). The ends were cut back, 5 bases at V and 0 bases at J, with 20 bases in the middle. In DNA, the CDR3 is TGTGCCAGCAGCGGAATTTGGGCGGGCGAGAGCTCCTACGAGCAGTACTTC. It specifies CASSGIWAGESSYEQYF.

J is TRBJ2-2 and V is TRBV7-8; TRBD2 matches at 9 bases. Germline CDR1 reads SGHVS; CDR2 reads FQNEAQ. After removal of 1 base from V and 3 bases from J, the junction contained 6 bases not matched to a gene. The CDR3 runs 17 residues. Here the CDR3 DNA reads TGTGCCAGCAGCTTAGGGAGGGGACTAGCCCACACCGGGGAGCTGTTTTTT. This encodes CASSLGRGLAHTGELFF.

This clone came up once. CDR3 DNA: TGTGCCAGCAGCCAAGAGACTAGCGGGAGGGCCAATGAGCAGTTCTTC. Its translation is CASSQETSGRANEQFF. The chain uses TRBV4-2 and TRBJ2-1; TRBD2 matches at 14 bases. From germline, CDR1 is LGHNA and CDR2 YNFKEQ. This CDR3 region has 16 residues. With 0 bases clipped from V and 6 bases from J, the junction kept 1 base outside the gene matches.

The chain is built from TRBV5-1 and TRBJ1-3, with D unclear. Germline assignment: CDR1 SGHRS and CDR2 YFSETQ. The CDR3 spans 13 residues. V shed 5 bases and J shed 0 bases, with 6 bases lying between them. In nucleotides, the CDR3 is TGCGCCAGCAGTACTTACTCTGGAAACACCATATATTTT. It codes for CASSTYSGNTIYF.

The CDR3 DNA reads TGTGCCAGCAGCTCCCCCGGGACAGGGGGGGTCAATGAGCAGTTCTTC. Encoded protein: CASSSPGTGGVNEQFF. The chain is built from TRBV7-3 and TRBJ2-1, with 11 bases matching TRBD1. V shed 4 bases, J shed 6 bases, and the junction held 8 bases outside the gene matches. Germline-derived CDR1 and CDR2 are SGHTA and FQGTGA. The CDR3 spans 16 residues.

This chain joins TRBV11-2 and TRBJ2-7; D possibly corresponds to TRBD1 (5 bases). The CDR3 contains 15 residues. Germline-derived CDR1 and CDR2 are SGHAT and FQNNGV. Trimming took 5 bases from V and 3 from J, leaving 17 bases between them. The DNA for the CDR3 is TGTGCCAGCAGCCCGCAACTGGACACGATCTACGAGCAGTACTTC. It translates to CASSPQLDTIYEQYF.

The chain carries TRBV9 and TRBJ2-7; 7 positions match TRBD2. This CDR3 is built from 15 residues. The junction had 10 bases not matched to a gene; V was cut back by 4 bases and J by 3 bases. Germline V lookup: CDR1 SGDLS, CDR2 YYNGEE. The DNA of the CDR3 is TGTGCCAGCAGCCCGACCTCTAGCGGAGTCTACGAGCAGTACTTC. This encodes CASSPTSSGVYEQYF.

In this sample, this clone turned up a few times. CDR3 amino acids: CASSLGLAGAPYNEQFF. The CDR3 nucleotides read TGTGCCAGCAGCTTAGGACTAGCGGGAGCGCCGTACAATGAGCAGTTCTTC. The chain is built from TRBV7-2 and TRBJ2-1; 12 positions match TRBD2. V was pared by 1 base and J by 4 bases, with 5 bases of the junction left unmatched. Looked up from germline, CDR1 is SGHTA and CDR2 is FQGNSA. This CDR3 comprises 17 residues. The full variable domain, rest sourced from reference TRBV7-2 and TRBJ2-1, is GAGVSQSPSNKVTEKGKDVELRCDPISGHTALYWYRQSLGQGLEFLIYFQGNSAPDKSGLPSDRFSAERTGGSVSTLTIQRTQQEDSAVYLCASSLGLAGAPYNEQFFGPGTRLTVL.

In DNA, the CDR3 is TGTGCCAGCAGGGCGATGACAGGCGCCTACAATGAGCAGTTCTTC. This gives the protein CASRAMTGAYNEQFF. The chain uses TRBV6-5 and TRBJ2-1; D perhaps matches TRBD1 (6 bases). The CDR3 runs to 15 residues. The germline CDR1 and CDR2 sequences are MNHEY and SVGAGI. V lost 6 bases and J lost 2, with 14 bases in between.

This sequence joins TRBV5-6 and TRBJ2-7, with 7 bases fitting TRBD2. CDR1 SGHDT and CDR2 YYEEEE come from the germline V gene. With V trimmed by 2 bases and J by 4 bases, 9 bases remained unmatched. The CDR3 loop spans 15 amino acids. CDR3 DNA sequence: TGTGCCAGCAGCTTTAGCGGGCGACCCGAATACGAGCAGTACTTC. Translating gives CASSFSGRPEYEQYF.

The V and J genes are TRBV11-3 and TRBJ1-2, with no clear D. The germline V gene has CDR1 SGHNT and CDR2 YENEEA. The CDR3 contains 13 residues. Deletions cut 5 bases from V and 4 bases from J, with 11 bases between. The CDR3 spells CASSPRGLYGYTF. The CDR3 DNA sequence: TGTGCCAGCAGCCCACGAGGGCTCTATGGCTACACCTTC.